Listed below are T cell receptor beta chains from one sample, sequenced in a study of T-cell memory formation after mild COVID-19. TCRdb redid the calling of the 5' RACE reads with MiXCR, one entry per CDR3 protein. The repertoire holds some 600,000 distinct CDR3 sequences, with 17% as singletons. Material: PBMCs or a T cell subset sorted from them (not recorded which). These receptors were collected from an adult woman who had mild COVID-19 (a few samples of this study predate the infection). Cell type and time point are not known. Each CDR3 is given without its conserved first and last residue. A D gene is named only where the DNA matches it firmly.

TRBJ2-1 | TRBV5-1 | . | ASSPGAGFYEQF
TRBJ1-3 | TRBV7-9 | . | ASSLGEKDSGNTIY
TRBJ2-5 | TRBV13 | . | ASRQRAPRETQY
TRBJ1-1 | TRBV20-1 | . | SAREGGPRTEAF
TRBJ2-2 | TRBV4-1 | . | ASSQPTGSGTGELF
TRBJ2-7 | TRBV4-2 | TRBD1 | ASSQDAGQGSSEQY
TRBJ1-2 | TRBV3-1 | . | ASSQDAQNYGYT
TRBJ2-7 | TRBV11-2 | . | ASSLAWSFGYEQY
TRBJ2-7 | TRBV7-9 | . | ASSVTGYEQY
TRBJ2-3 | TRBV12-3/TRBV12-4 | TRBD2 | ASSLDGGGTRDTQY
TRBJ1-5 | TRBV19 | . | ASSTPGAGKEDQPQH
TRBJ1-4 | TRBV7-2 | . | ASSRSGGIQEKLF
TRBJ2-1 | TRBV29-1 | TRBD2 | SVEEGAGATYNEQF
TRBJ2-5 | TRBV10-3 | . | AISESGGGETQY
TRBJ2-7 | TRBV10-3 | TRBD2 | AIRPGLESSYEQY
TRBJ2-7 | TRBV29-1 | . | SVEDRGREQY
TRBJ2-1 | TRBV7-9 | TRBD2 | ASSLGSLAVSSYNEQF
TRBJ2-1 | TRBV15 | . | ATSSTTGSSGLSEQF
TRBJ2-7 | TRBV18 | . | ASSRDGGSDEQY
TRBJ1-6 | TRBV14 | TRBD1 | ASSQWDSNNSPLH
TRBJ2-7 | TRBV6-1 | TRBD1 | ASSEGQGASYEQY
TRBJ1-6 | TRBV12-3/TRBV12-4 | . | ASRVESSYNSPLH
TRBJ1-1 | TRBV25-1 | . | ASRVGGSGAF
TRBJ2-1 | TRBV12-3/TRBV12-4 | . | ASSPWDKAEEQF
TRBJ2-7 | TRBV9 | TRBD1 | ASSVDPGGRDEQY
TRBJ2-3 | TRBV6-5 | . | ASSRAGDRVTDTQY
TRBJ1-4 | TRBV5-1 | . | ASSLGQLNEKLF
TRBJ1-2 | TRBV27 | . | ASSSPRQAGYGYA
TRBJ2-7 | TRBV28 | TRBD1 | ASSQGPGTDSYEQY
TRBJ2-7 | TRBV27 | . | ASSWGNEQY
TRBJ2-3 | TRBV20-1 | . | SASKEAASPDTQY
TRBJ2-7 | TRBV4-1 | . | ASSGAGTWEHEQY
TRBJ2-7 | TRBV9 | . | ASSAQGLYEQY
TRBJ2-3 | TRBV5-1 | . | ASSLGALPAGTDTQY
TRBJ1-2 | TRBV7-2 | . | ASSRRVGGHYGYT
TRBJ1-2 | TRBV12-3/TRBV12-4 | TRBD1 | ASSRQGAYGYT
TRBJ2-7 | TRBV2 | TRBD2 | ASSEVLAGILYEQY